This is a list of T cell receptor beta chains from one sample in a study of cytotoxic CD8 clonotypes in ibrutinib-treated CLL. The data were produced by immunoSEQ multiplex PCR, yet TCRdb's version contains in-frame clones alone and is incomplete. This sample has about 49,000 clones, with about half found just once. Sample: PBMCs, taken after 12 months of ibrutinib treatment. These receptors were obtained from a human donor with chronic lymphocytic leukemia. Each CDR3 is given with its conserved first and last residue. The order of the fields is J gene, D gene, clone size, V gene, CDR3 protein, CDR3 DNA. D genes are given only for firm matches. Clone size is stated in some rows and not others, as once, few, many or a class when expanded.

>TRBJ1-1|.|few|TRBV6-6
CASSYPSGQRTEAFF
TGTGCCAGCAGTTACCCCTCCGGGCAGAGGACTGAAGCTTTCTTT
>TRBJ1-4|TRBD1|.|TRBV29-1
CSVESQGGATNEKLFF
TGCAGCGTTGAATCCCAGGGGGGTGCAACTAATGAAAAACTGTTTTTT
>TRBJ2-1|TRBD2|many|TRBV4-1
CASSQGFIAGGPGDNEQFF
TGCGCCAGCAGCCAAGGGTTTATCGCGGGAGGGCCCGGGGACAATGAGCAGTTCTTC
>TRBJ1-4|.|.|TRBV7-2
CASSPSTVEREKLFF
TGTGCCAGCAGCCCCTCGACAGTGGAACGCGAAAAACTGTTTTTT
>TRBJ2-7|TRBD2|.|TRBV5-1
CASSYGLAGSYEQCF
TGCGCCAGCAGCTACGGACTAGCGGGATCCTACGAGCAGTGCTTC
>TRBJ1-3|.|.|TRBV5-1
CASSLMTEGNTIYF
TGCGCCAGCAGCTTGATGACCGAAGGAAACACCATATATTTT
>TRBJ2-7|.|few|TRBV28
CASSFEVRQYF
TGTGCCAGCAGTTTCGAGGTCAGGCAGTACTTC
>TRBJ1-2|TRBD1|.|TRBV4-1
CASSQDRGHGYTF
TGCGCCAGCAGCCAAGATAGGGGGCATGGCTACACCTTC
>TRBJ2-7|.|.|TRBV19
CASSFGFSYEQYF
TGTGCCAGTAGTTTCGGGTTCTCCTACGAGCAGTACTTC
>TRBJ1-5|.|few|TRBV18
CASSSQGDNQPQHF
TGTGCCAGCTCATCCCAGGGCGACAATCAGCCCCAGCATTTT
>TRBJ2-7|.|few|TRBV6-6
CASSYPRVGVKNEQYF
TGTGCCAGCAGTTATCCTAGAGTCGGGGTGAAGAACGAGCAGTACTTC
>TRBJ2-7|TRBD1|once|TRBV13
CASSSDRGTYEQYF
TGTGCCAGCAGCTCGGACAGGGGCACCTACGAGCAGTACTTC
>TRBJ1-2|.|.|TRBV4-2
CASSQDHGKGYGYTF
TGTGCCAGCAGCCAAGATCACGGGAAAGGCTATGGCTACACCTTC
>TRBJ2-3|TRBD2|.|TRBV6-1
CASSASGSTQYF
TGTGCCAGCAGTGCTAGCGGGAGTACGCAGTATTTT
>TRBJ1-4|.|few|TRBV7-9
CASSYLGGLNEKLFF
TGTGCCAGCAGCTACCTGGGGGGCCTTAATGAAAAACTGTTTTTT
>TRBJ2-5|.|.|TRBV9
CASSVARGGETQYF
TGTGCCAGCAGCGTAGCTCGGGGTGGCGAGACCCAGTACTTC
>TRBJ2-3|.|.|TRBV28
CASTSRLLTDTQYF
TGTGCCAGCACCTCCAGGCTACTCACAGATACGCAGTATTTT
>TRBJ2-7|TRBD2|.|TRBV2
CASNGLAYEQYF
TGTGCCAGCAATGGACTAGCCTACGAGCAGTACTTC
>TRBJ1-2|.|.|TRBV30
CAYKGGATGGYTF
TGTGCCTATAAAGGGGGGGCGACGGGTGGCTACACCTTC
>TRBJ2-4|.|.|TRBV5-8
CASKRTELAKNIQYF
TGTGCCAGCAAGCGAACAGAACTAGCCAAAAACATTCAGTACTTC
>TRBJ2-7|TRBD2|.|TRBV4-1
CASSQAVASGTSYEQYF
TGCGCCAGCAGCCAAGCTGTGGCTAGCGGGACGTCCTACGAGCAGTACTTC
>TRBJ1-3|TRBD1|few|TRBV28
CASSYRGRNTIYF
TGTGCCAGCAGTTACAGGGGCAGAAACACCATATATTTT
>TRBJ2-2|TRBD1|many|TRBV19
CASSLDRGLGELFF
TGTGCCAGTAGTCTTGACAGGGGGCTCGGGGAGCTGTTTTTT
>TRBJ1-1|TRBD1|.|TRBV6-1
CASRTQGAGTEAFF
TGTGCCAGCAGGACCCAGGGGGCGGGTACTGAAGCTTTCTTT
>TRBJ2-7|.|.|TRBV19
CASSKGAYEQYF
TGTGCCAGTAGTAAGGGGGCCTACGAGCAGTACTTC
>TRBJ2-3|.|.|TRBV30
CAWSGGKDTDTQYF
TGTGCCTGGAGTGGCGGGAAGGACACAGATACGCAGTATTTT
>TRBJ2-7|.|few|TRBV25-1
CASSEGRYEQYF
TGTGCCAGCAGTGAAGGGAGGTACGAGCAGTACTTC
>TRBJ1-2|.|once|TRBV2
CASSGKTVNNYGYTF
TGTGCCAGCAGTGGGAAGACAGTCAATAACTATGGCTACACCTTC
>TRBJ1-6|.|few|TRBV28
CASSYRVRGGSPLHF
TGTGCCAGCAGTTACCGTGTCAGGGGCGGTTCACCCCTCCACTTT
>TRBJ1-3|.|.|TRBV4-1
CASSQAGTARNTIYF
TGCGCCAGCAGCCAAGCCGGGACGGCAAGAAACACCATATATTTT
>TRBJ1-1|.|.|TRBV27
CASSQGATEAFF
TGTGCCAGCAGTCAAGGGGCCACTGAAGCTTTCTTT
>TRBJ2-7|.|.|TRBV2
CASSEAPGSTYEQYF
TGTGCCAGCAGTGAAGCGCCGGGGAGTACCTACGAGCAGTACTTC
>TRBJ2-1|TRBD2|.|TRBV9
CASSDSGLAGGKSYNEQFF
TGTGCCAGCAGCGACTCGGGACTAGCGGGAGGAAAATCCTACAATGAGCAGTTCTTC
>TRBJ2-7|.|few|TRBV28
CASSLPGLNRQYF
TGTGCCAGCAGTTTGCCGGGCTTAAACAGGCAGTACTTC
>TRBJ1-1|.|few|TRBV11-2
CASSTRENTEAFF
TGTGCCAGCAGCACCCGGGAAAACACTGAAGCTTTCTTT
>TRBJ2-5|.|.|TRBV5-6
CASSLSNQETQYF
TGTGCCAGCAGCTTATCAAACCAAGAGACCCAGTACTTC
>TRBJ2-7|.|.|TRBV28
CASKPTWDEQYF
TGTGCCAGCAAGCCTACGTGGGACGAGCAGTACTTC
>TRBJ2-4|.|.|TRBV29-1
CSVKTGGNIQYF
TGCAGCGTTAAGACAGGTGGAAACATTCAGTACTTC
>TRBJ2-2|.|.|TRBV6-4
CASSRQVNTGELFF
TGTGCCAGCAGTAGACAGGTGAACACCGGGGAGCTGTTTTTT
>TRBJ2-1|TRBD2|once|TRBV18
CASSRRGSGSVYEQFF
TGTGCCAGCTCACGCCGCGGGAGCGGGAGTGTCTATGAGCAGTTCTTC
>TRBJ2-1|TRBD2|.|TRBV7-3
CASSVRGLAGIGSEQFF
TGTGCCAGCAGCGTGAGAGGACTAGCGGGAATCGGGAGTGAGCAGTTCTTC